The source of this TCR beta chain is a study of T cell changes during pregnancy in multiple sclerosis. Sequenced by immunoSEQ multiplex PCR; TCRdb stores in-frame clones only, minus some. The sample contains tens of thousands of clones, about 94% of which appear only once. CDR3 size: 15 residues. Germline-derived CDR1 and CDR2 are SGHRS and YFSETQ. The junction had 6 bases not matched to a gene; V was cut back by 0 bases and J by 3 bases. The sample consisted of CD8+ T cells from peripheral blood mononuclear cells, taken after pregnancy. The TCR originated in a female donor with multiple sclerosis, enrolled in a pregnancy study. The chain has TRBV5-1 and TRBJ2-7; TRBD1 matches at 7 bases. Written as DNA, the CDR3 is TGCGCCAGCAGCTTGGAACCGGGACAGAACTACGAGCAGTACTTC. This sequence encodes CASSLEPGQNYEQYF.